Listed below are T cell receptor beta chains from one sample, sequenced in a study of molecular identifiers for immune sequencing clone quantification. MiXCR was run by TCRdb on the PCR reads, yielding one entry per CDR3 protein. The sample carries roughly 630,000 distinct CDR3 sequences, less than 30% recorded once. Sequencing was carried out using naive CD8+ T cells from blood, with Jurkat cell RNA spiked in. The receptor source for this set is a human donor in good health. Some libraries in this study had Jurkat cell RNA spiked in. Both conserved end residues are part of each CDR3. The order of the fields is CDR3 protein, J gene, V gene.

cdr3_aa: CASSDRDGPYEQYF; j_call: TRBJ2-7; v_call: TRBV6-5
cdr3_aa: CASSYSIDRGLAGANVLTF; j_call: TRBJ2-6; v_call: TRBV6-2/TRBV6-3
cdr3_aa: CASSQFRDRAYEQYF; j_call: TRBJ2-7; v_call: TRBV3-1
cdr3_aa: CSARVLAGASDTQYF; j_call: TRBJ2-3; v_call: TRBV20-1
cdr3_aa: CASSQVGTGNSYEQYF; j_call: TRBJ2-7; v_call: TRBV14
cdr3_aa: CASRSDRGSAYTEAFF; j_call: TRBJ1-1; v_call: TRBV28
cdr3_aa: CASSLIPDPKTTDTQYF; j_call: TRBJ2-3; v_call: TRBV13
cdr3_aa: CSSLGREVAEETQYF; j_call: TRBJ2-5; v_call: TRBV29-1
cdr3_aa: CASSWTGVTGELFF; j_call: TRBJ2-2; v_call: TRBV5-1
cdr3_aa: CASSLVVSYEQYF; j_call: TRBJ2-7; v_call: TRBV7-9
cdr3_aa: CASRGLANAQFF; j_call: TRBJ2-1; v_call: TRBV11-2
cdr3_aa: CASSDRDPGELFF; j_call: TRBJ2-2; v_call: TRBV5-1
cdr3_aa: CATSRSTGGAQPQHF; j_call: TRBJ1-5; v_call: TRBV15
cdr3_aa: CASSQEDYQATDQYF; j_call: TRBJ2-7; v_call: TRBV4-2
cdr3_aa: CAWSVSKGAEAFF; j_call: TRBJ1-1; v_call: TRBV30
cdr3_aa: CNIDIQDRGTNVLTF; j_call: TRBJ2-6; v_call: TRBV29-1
cdr3_aa: CASQNAQGQANTGELFF; j_call: TRBJ2-2; v_call: TRBV9
cdr3_aa: CASSYSSSRTMLWVWANVLTF; j_call: TRBJ2-6; v_call: TRBV6-5
cdr3_aa: CASSVQGYNEQFF; j_call: TRBJ2-1; v_call: TRBV5-1
cdr3_aa: CAWSVLGQGDQPQHF; j_call: TRBJ1-5; v_call: TRBV30
cdr3_aa: CASSLISGPTGGLHTGAFF; j_call: TRBJ1-1; v_call: TRBV27
cdr3_aa: CSASIQTNTDTQYF; j_call: TRBJ2-3; v_call: TRBV20-1
cdr3_aa: CATSDPTGPPYNEQFF; j_call: TRBJ2-1; v_call: TRBV24-1
cdr3_aa: CASSLLGFNEQYF; j_call: TRBJ2-7; v_call: TRBV27
cdr3_aa: CASSSPGGTTREQYF; j_call: TRBJ2-7; v_call: TRBV7-9
cdr3_aa: CASSHQTTEAFF; j_call: TRBJ1-1; v_call: TRBV11-2
cdr3_aa: CASSIQGQVEQYF; j_call: TRBJ2-7; v_call: TRBV19
cdr3_aa: CASSLEGREDPEAFF; j_call: TRBJ1-1; v_call: TRBV5-3
cdr3_aa: CASSFTDRLNQPQHF; j_call: TRBJ1-5; v_call: TRBV11-3
cdr3_aa: CASSQGAGGQANTEAFF; j_call: TRBJ1-1; v_call: TRBV4-1
cdr3_aa: CASSQDQVPSSYEQYF; j_call: TRBJ2-7; v_call: TRBV4-1
cdr3_aa: CAGSSPLIQGSPGTEAFF; j_call: TRBJ1-1; v_call: TRBV5-6
cdr3_aa: CASSFTSGDYEQYF; j_call: TRBJ2-7; v_call: TRBV4-1
cdr3_aa: CSARDYLLSYEQYF; j_call: TRBJ2-7; v_call: TRBV20-1
cdr3_aa: CARGGQENLSNQPQHF; j_call: TRBJ1-5; v_call: TRBV11-3
cdr3_aa: CSARDLGGRAPNTEAFF; j_call: TRBJ1-1; v_call: TRBV20-1
cdr3_aa: CSVVGPANYEQYF; j_call: TRBJ2-7; v_call: TRBV29-1
cdr3_aa: CASSLSQDRETQYF; j_call: TRBJ2-5; v_call: TRBV7-2
cdr3_aa: CASSPGRTYGYTF; j_call: TRBJ1-2; v_call: TRBV27
cdr3_aa: CASSHGWGQSQYF; j_call: TRBJ2-3; v_call: TRBV5-1
cdr3_aa: CASSSRPNAGDTEAFF; j_call: TRBJ1-1; v_call: TRBV7-9
cdr3_aa: CASRKGVNTEAFF; j_call: TRBJ1-1; v_call: TRBV7-9
cdr3_aa: CASSSPGGNQYF; j_call: TRBJ2-5; v_call: TRBV28
cdr3_aa: CSARIPGQGINTIYF; j_call: TRBJ1-3; v_call: TRBV20-1
cdr3_aa: CASSSHPGQTSTDTQYF; j_call: TRBJ2-3; v_call: TRBV6-5
cdr3_aa: CASSLDAASTTNEKLFF; j_call: TRBJ1-4; v_call: TRBV5-1
cdr3_aa: CASREGILSYNEQFF; j_call: TRBJ2-1; v_call: TRBV7-9
cdr3_aa: CASSSSGTGPYEQYF; j_call: TRBJ2-7; v_call: TRBV7-9
cdr3_aa: CASGVGSGRSANTGELFF; j_call: TRBJ2-2; v_call: TRBV2
cdr3_aa: CAWRFYYGYTF; j_call: TRBJ1-2; v_call: TRBV30
cdr3_aa: CASSSGTGTLQETQYF; j_call: TRBJ2-5; v_call: TRBV28
cdr3_aa: CASSQTGGRNIQYF; j_call: TRBJ2-4; v_call: TRBV12-3/TRBV12-4
cdr3_aa: CASSQDGTGEEAQYF; j_call: TRBJ2-5; v_call: TRBV3-1
cdr3_aa: CASSEGSGRANTEAFF; j_call: TRBJ1-1; v_call: TRBV6-1
cdr3_aa: CASRSGTAKWEELFF; j_call: TRBJ2-2; v_call: TRBV7-3